Following are 27 T cell receptor beta chains from one sample sequenced in a study of coeliac disease. For these TCRs, the target antigens are not known. Regarding the study as a whole: Active celiac intraepithelial and lamina propria samples had lower TRB and TRG clonality than control samples.

Generated by immunoSEQ multiplex PCR, the TCRdb table keeps only in-frame clones and is missing some. The sample has approximately 3,000 clones; around half are singletons. Specimen: intraepithelial lymphocytes from the gut. The origin of the receptors is a middle-aged man with active celiac disease.

The V and J genes are TRBV6-5 and TRBJ1-1; D gene ambiguous. Trimming cost V 5 bases and J 5 bases, with 18 bases left between them. CDR3 length equals 15 residues. The V gene's germline CDR1 is MNHEY and CDR2 SVGAGI. The CDR3 coding sequence is TGTGCCAGCAGTAAGCTTGACACCTTGAGAACTGAAGCTTTCTTT. Translated, it gives CASSKLDTLRTEAFF.

The chain couples TRBV13 to TRBJ1-1; D is unresolved. The CDR3 consists of 15 residues. Trimming removed 1 base at V and 3 bases at J, with 12 bases between. CDR1 is PRHDT, CDR2 FYEKMQ, per germline (reference sequence). CDR3 region: CASSLVGRPDTEAFF. The CDR3, as DNA: TGTGCCAGCAGCTTAGTGGGCAGACCTGACACTGAAGCTTTCTTT.

This clone turned up a few times. This chain links TRBV7-8 with TRBJ2-3; 14 positions agree with TRBD2. The CDR3 spans 16 residues. V dropped 5 bases and J dropped 4; count of bases not matched to a gene: 5. Germline V gene sequence: CDR1 SGHVS, CDR2 FQNEAQ. CDR3 residues: CASSPRLAGGADTQYF. In nucleotides, the CDR3 is TGTGCCAGCAGCCCCCGACTAGCGGGAGGGGCAGATACGCAGTATTTT. Supplemented by reference TRBV7-8 and TRBJ2-3, the full variable domain reads GAGVSQSPRYKVAKRGQDVALRCDPISGHVSLFWYQQALGQGPEFLTYFQNEAQLDKSGLPSDRFFAERPEGSVSTLKIQRTQQEDSAVYLCASSPRLAGGADTQYFGPGTRLTVL.

This chain joins TRBV28 and TRBJ2-7; 11 bases are shared with TRBD1. In germline, CDR1 is MDHEN, CDR2 SYDVKM. The CDR3 totals 14 residues. The CDR3 spells CGTAGTGGSYEQYF. The CDR3 DNA reads TGTGGAACCGCGGGGACAGGGGGCTCCTACGAGCAGTACTTC.

The chain uses TRBV4-3 and TRBJ2-3; D remains unclear. Looked up from germline, CDR1 is LGHNA and CDR2 is YSLEER. Trimming pared 1 base from V and 3 bases from J, leaving 11 bases between. This CDR3 region has 15 residues. CDR3 region: CASSQADGRTDTQYF. The DNA for the CDR3 is TGCGCCAGCAGCCAAGCCGATGGGCGAACAGATACGCAGTATTTT.

The J gene is TRBJ1-5, the V gene TRBV7-2; D possibly corresponds to TRBD1 (5 bases). Trimming stripped 6 bases from V and 1 base from J, with 13 bases between. The CDR3 contains 15 residues. From germline, CDR1 is SGHTA and CDR2 FQGNSA. CDR3 in amino acids: CASSLTEESNQPQHF. CDR3 coding DNA: TGTGCCAGCAGTTTGACAGAAGAAAGCAATCAGCCCCAGCATTTT.

V gene TRBV9 combines with J gene TRBJ2-1, with D unclear. The CDR3 runs to 11 residues. CDR1 SGDLS and CDR2 YYNGEE come from the germline V gene. V shed 0 bases and J shed 10 bases, with 5 bases lying between them. CDR3 nucleotide sequence: TGTGCCAGCAGCGTAGGCAGGGAGCAGTTCTTC. It encodes CASSVGREQFF.

The CDR3 DNA follows: TGTGCCTGGAGCCTCACTAGCGGGGCCGAGCAGTACTTC. Residues: CAWSLTSGAEQYF. The rearrangement links TRBV30 to TRBJ2-5, with TRBD2 matching over 10 bases. The J call may be faulty, since TRBJ2-7 better matches the DNA end. The CDR3 is 13 amino acids. Germline CDR1 is GTSNPN and CDR2 is SVGIG (reference sequence).

This chain uses TRBV5-1 with TRBJ1-2, with TRBD1 matching over 8 bases. Germline loops: CDR1 SGHRS, CDR2 YFSETQ. Trimming removed 0 bases from V and 6 bases from J; junction bases left unmatched: 4. The CDR3 loop spans 14 amino acids. DNA for the CDR3: TGCGCCAGCAGCTTGGGGCAGGGGGCAGATGGCTACACCTTC. Translated, it gives CASSLGQGADGYTF.

In its sample, this clone was seen a few times. J is TRBJ2-7 and V is TRBV7-2; 11 bases line up with TRBD2. With V trimmed by 4 bases and J by 1 base, 6 bases remained unmatched. In germline, CDR1 is SGHTA, CDR2 FQGNSA. The CDR3 loop spans 16 amino acids. The CDR3 DNA follows: TGTGCCAGCAGCTCCGGACTAGCGGGCCTTTCCTACGAGCAGTACTTC. Translating gives CASSSGLAGLSYEQYF.

This clone has just one count. The CDR3 region has the DNA TGTGCCATCAGTACTAGCGGGGGGGACAATGAGCAGTTCTTC. It is translated as CAISTSGGDNEQFF. The chain uses TRBV10-3 and TRBJ2-1; TRBD2 agrees at 13 bases. This CDR3 comprises 14 residues. Unmatched junction bases numbered 0, after V lost 5 bases and J lost 5 bases. Germline CDR1 reads ENHRY; CDR2 reads SYGVKD.

The chain is built from TRBV13 and TRBJ2-7, with D maybe TRBD2 (7 bases). The CDR3 spans 14 residues. Germline CDR1 reads PRHDT; CDR2 reads FYEKMQ (reference sequence). V was cut by 5 bases and J by 5 bases, with 16 bases left in between. CDR3 sequence: CASSTFAGAHEQYF. The CDR3 region has the DNA TGTGCCAGCAGCACTTTCGCGGGGGCCCACGAGCAGTACTTC.

This clone turned up a few times. The chain is built from TRBV7-9 and TRBJ2-3; D gene unclear. There are 12 residues in the CDR3. Trimming stripped 6 bases from V and 1 base from J, with 5 bases between. Germline V lookup: CDR1 SEHNR, CDR2 FQNEAQ (reference sequence). CDR3 sequence: CASSRGTDTQYF. The CDR3, as DNA: TGTGCCAGCAGTCGTGGCACAGATACGCAGTATTTT.

J is TRBJ2-2 and V is TRBV7-9, with D maybe TRBD1 (7 bases). Trimming shortened V by 2 bases and J by 3 bases, and 13 bases separated the two germline ends. The CDR3 sequence is 16 residues long. Germline CDR1 SEHNR, CDR2 FQNEAQ (reference sequence). In DNA, the CDR3 is TGTGCCAGCAGCTTATCGGGCAGGGGGGACACCGGGGAGCTGTTTTTT. It is translated as CASSLSGRGDTGELFF.

This clone was detected a few times. This chain joins TRBV5-4 and TRBJ2-7, with TRBD2 matching over 11 bases. There are 13 residues in the CDR3. From germline, CDR1 is SGHNT and CDR2 YYREEE (reference sequence). The CDR3 sequence: CASSFQLAGGFDV. Written as DNA, the CDR3 is TGTGCCAGCAGCTTCCAGCTAGCGGGAGGTTTTGACGTC.

The sample holds a few counts of this clone. The chain employs TRBV5-5 and TRBJ2-1, with D possibly TRBD1 on 5 matching bases. Germline V gene data show CDR1 as SGHKS and CDR2 as YYEKEE (reference sequence). V was trimmed by 1 base and J by 8 bases, leaving 16 bases between them. The CDR3 totals 15 residues. The CDR3 loop reads CASSLRGRPIDEQFF. CDR3 in DNA: TGTGCCAGCAGCTTGAGGGGCCGCCCAATCGATGAGCAGTTCTTC.

The V and J genes are TRBV15 and TRBJ1-5; D is unresolved. The CDR3 sequence is 15 residues long. Between the trimmed V and J ends, which lost 5 bases and 3 bases, there was a span of 14 bases. Germline CDR1 reads LNHNV; CDR2 reads YYDKDF (reference sequence). CDR3 DNA: TGTGCCACCAGCGCGGGGAGGCGAGACAATCAGCCCCAGCATTTT. Translation gives CATSAGRRDNQPQHF.

J is TRBJ1-2 and V is TRBV5-6; TRBD1 is a possible D gene (6 bases). Germline V CDR1 and CDR2: SGHDT, YYEEEE. This CDR3 has 15 amino acids. The V gene lost 4 bases and the J gene lost 8 bases, with 21 bases spanning the gap. CDR3 coding DNA: TGTGCCAGCAGCGCCAACAGGGCCTGGGCGTCGGGCTACACCTTC. Encoded protein: CASSANRAWASGYTF.

V is TRBV7-9 and J is TRBJ1-6; 7 bases are a match to TRBD1. This CDR3 is built from 16 residues. From germline, CDR1 is SEHNR and CDR2 FQNEAQ (reference sequence). Trimming cost V 8 bases and J 5 bases; bases outside gene matches: 12. CDR3 DNA sequence: TGTGCCAGCGGGCCGGGAACAGGGGTAGATAATTCACCCCTCCACTTT. It yields the protein CASGPGTGVDNSPLHF.

The chain has TRBV2 and TRBJ2-3; a weak D match, TRBD2 (6 bases). The CDR3 length is 12 residues. With 8 bases removed from V and 2 bases from J, the gap between germline ends came to 8 bases. The germline gives CDR1 SNHLY, CDR2 FYNNEI. For the CDR3, the DNA is TGTGCCAGCGGGGGACTCACAGATACGCAGTATTTT. Residues: CASGGLTDTQYF.

The V and J genes are TRBV28 and TRBJ2-5; D is perhaps TRBD1 (5 bases). With 1 base removed from V and 1 base from J, the gap between germline ends came to 10 bases. Germline-derived CDR1 and CDR2 are MDHEN and SYDVKM. This CDR3 spans 15 amino acids. CDR3 sequence reads: CASSLSGRAQETQYF. Written as DNA, the CDR3 is TGTGCCAGCAGTTTATCGGGCAGGGCCCAAGAGACCCAGTACTTC. The complete variable domain, with remaining parts taken from reference TRBV28 and TRBJ2-5, reads DVKVTQSSRYLVKRTGEKVFLECVQDMDHENMFWYRQDPGLGLRLIYFSYDVKMKEKGDIPEGYSVSREKKERFSLILESASTNQTSMYLCASSLSGRAQETQYFGPGTRLLVL.

The chain uses TRBV5-1 and TRBJ1-1, with D possibly TRBD1 on 6 matching bases. Trimming cost V 0 bases and J 1 base, with 10 bases left between them. The CDR3 totals 15 residues. Per the germline V gene, CDR1 is SGHRS and CDR2 is YFSETQ. CDR3 sequence (DNA): TGCGCCAGCAGCTTGGAAGGCAGGGGGAACACTGAAGCTTTCTTT. It translates to CASSLEGRGNTEAFF.

J is TRBJ2-1 and V is TRBV7-2; no firm D call. CDR1 and CDR2 (germline): SGHTA, FQGNSA. There are 13 residues in the CDR3. V lost 1 base, J lost 3 bases, and 4 bases lay in between. In nucleotides, the CDR3 is TGTGCCAGCAGCTTAGTCTTCTACAATGAGCAGTTCTTC. This encodes CASSLVFYNEQFF.

This chain uses TRBV6-6 with TRBJ2-2; D is undetermined. Germline V gene sequence: CDR1 MNHNY, CDR2 SVGAGI (reference sequence). The CDR3 has 13 amino acids. V was shortened by 2 bases and J by 5 bases, with 6 bases between the two germline ends. CDR3 DNA sequence: TGTGCCAGCAGTTACGTCGGGACCGGGGAGCTGTTTTTT. Its translation is CASSYVGTGELFF.

This clone was seen more than once but under ten times. For the CDR3, the DNA is TGTGCCAGCACCCCAGGGGGAAGTCCTGAAGCTTTCTTT. Translation gives CASTPGGSPEAFF. The chain combines TRBV2 with TRBJ1-1; TRBD1 matches at 7 bases. The CDR3 runs 13 residues. Germline-derived CDR1 and CDR2 are SNHLY and FYNNEI. With 7 bases clipped from V and 6 bases from J, the junction kept 8 bases outside the gene matches.

The chain has TRBV7-2 and TRBJ1-5; 8 bases line up with TRBD1. The CDR3 loop spans 17 amino acids. The V and J ends lost 5 bases and 1 base, in that order; junction bases with no gene match: 10. Germline V gene lookup returns CDR1 SGHTA and CDR2 FQGNSA. CDR3 amino acids: CASSRTGLGMSNQPQHF. As DNA, the CDR3 is TGTGCCAGCAGCCGGACAGGGCTAGGTATGAGCAATCAGCCCCAGCATTTT.

The chain recombines TRBV19 with TRBJ1-4; a weak D match, TRBD1 (6 bases). CDR1 is LNHDA, CDR2 SQIVND, per germline (reference sequence). CDR3 length: 14 residues. Trimming took 6 bases from V and 5 from J, leaving 13 bases between them. CDR3 sequence: CASRVTGLNEKLFF. The CDR3 DNA sequence: TGTGCCAGTAGGGTTACAGGGTTGAATGAAAAACTGTTTTTT.